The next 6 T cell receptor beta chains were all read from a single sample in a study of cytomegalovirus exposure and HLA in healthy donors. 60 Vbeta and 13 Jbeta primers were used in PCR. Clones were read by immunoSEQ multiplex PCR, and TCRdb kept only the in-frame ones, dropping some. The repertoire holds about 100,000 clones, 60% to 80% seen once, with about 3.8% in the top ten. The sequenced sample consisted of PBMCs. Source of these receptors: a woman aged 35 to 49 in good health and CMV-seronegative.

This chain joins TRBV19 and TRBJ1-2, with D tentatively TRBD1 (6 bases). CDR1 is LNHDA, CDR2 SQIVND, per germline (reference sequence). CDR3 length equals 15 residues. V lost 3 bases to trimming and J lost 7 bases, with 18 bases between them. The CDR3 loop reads CASSMLDSPLGGYTF. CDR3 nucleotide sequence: TGTGCCAGTAGTATGCTGGACAGCCCCCTGGGTGGCTACACCTTC. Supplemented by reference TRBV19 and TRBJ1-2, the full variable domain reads DGGITQSPKYLFRKEGQNVTLSCEQNLNHDAMYWYRQDPGQGLRLIYYSQIVNDFQKGDIAEGYSVSREKKESFPLTVTSAQKNPTAFYLCASSMLDSPLGGYTFGSGTRLTVV.

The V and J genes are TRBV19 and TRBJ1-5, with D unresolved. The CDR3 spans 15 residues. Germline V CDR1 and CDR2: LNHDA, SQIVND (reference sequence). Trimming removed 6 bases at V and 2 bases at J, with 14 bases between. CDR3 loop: CASRLQRWGNQPQHF. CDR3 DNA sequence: TGTGCCAGTAGACTACAGCGGTGGGGCAATCAGCCCCAGCATTTT.

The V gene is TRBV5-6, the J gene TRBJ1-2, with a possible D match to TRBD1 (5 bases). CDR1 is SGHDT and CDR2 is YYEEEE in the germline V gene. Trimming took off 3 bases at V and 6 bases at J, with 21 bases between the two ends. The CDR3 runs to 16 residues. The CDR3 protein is CASSWPGQSIQNGYTF. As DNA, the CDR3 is TGTGCCAGCAGCTGGCCAGGGCAGAGTATCCAGAATGGCTACACCTTC. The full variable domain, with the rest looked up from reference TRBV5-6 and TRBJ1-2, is DAGVTQSPTHLIKTRGQQVTLRCSPKSGHDTVSWYQQALGQGPQFIFQYYEEEERQRGNFPDRFSGHQFPNYSSELNVNALLLGDSALYLCASSWPGQSIQNGYTFGSGTRLTVV.

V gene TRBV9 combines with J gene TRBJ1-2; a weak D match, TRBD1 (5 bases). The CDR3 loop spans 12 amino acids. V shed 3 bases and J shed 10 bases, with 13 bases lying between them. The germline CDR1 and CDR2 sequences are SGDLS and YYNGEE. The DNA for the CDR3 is TGTGCCAGCAGCGGGGGAGGAGGGGTCTACACCTTC. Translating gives CASSGGGGVYTF. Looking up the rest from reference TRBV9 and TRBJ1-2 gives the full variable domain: DSGVTQTPKHLITATGQRVTLRCSPRSGDLSVYWYQQSLDQGLQFLIQYYNGEERAKGNILERFSAQQFPDLHSELNLSSLELGDSALYFCASSGGGGVYTFGSGTRLTVV.

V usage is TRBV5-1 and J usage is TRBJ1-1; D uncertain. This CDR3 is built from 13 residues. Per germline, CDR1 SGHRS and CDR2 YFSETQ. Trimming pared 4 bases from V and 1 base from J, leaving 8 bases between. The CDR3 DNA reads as TGCGCCAGCAGCCCGTCGGGGAACACTGAAGCTTTCTTT. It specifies CASSPSGNTEAFF. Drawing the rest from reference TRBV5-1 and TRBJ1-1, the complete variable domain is KAGVTQTPRYLIKTRGQQVTLSCSPISGHRSVSWYQQTPGQGLQFLFEYFSETQRNKGNFPGRFSGRQFSNSRSEMNVSTLELGDSALYLCASSPSGNTEAFFGQGTRLTVV.

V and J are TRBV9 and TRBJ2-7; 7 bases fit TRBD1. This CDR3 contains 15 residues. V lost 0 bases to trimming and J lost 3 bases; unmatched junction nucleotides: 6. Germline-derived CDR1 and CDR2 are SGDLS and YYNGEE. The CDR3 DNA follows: TGTGCCAGCAGCGTAGATTTAGACAGGGACTACGAGCAGTACTTC. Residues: CASSVDLDRDYEQYF. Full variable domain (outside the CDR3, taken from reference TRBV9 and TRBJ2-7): DSGVTQTPKHLITATGQRVTLRCSPRSGDLSVYWYQQSLDQGLQFLIQYYNGEERAKGNILERFSAQQFPDLHSELNLSSLELGDSALYFCASSVDLDRDYEQYFGPGTRLTVT.